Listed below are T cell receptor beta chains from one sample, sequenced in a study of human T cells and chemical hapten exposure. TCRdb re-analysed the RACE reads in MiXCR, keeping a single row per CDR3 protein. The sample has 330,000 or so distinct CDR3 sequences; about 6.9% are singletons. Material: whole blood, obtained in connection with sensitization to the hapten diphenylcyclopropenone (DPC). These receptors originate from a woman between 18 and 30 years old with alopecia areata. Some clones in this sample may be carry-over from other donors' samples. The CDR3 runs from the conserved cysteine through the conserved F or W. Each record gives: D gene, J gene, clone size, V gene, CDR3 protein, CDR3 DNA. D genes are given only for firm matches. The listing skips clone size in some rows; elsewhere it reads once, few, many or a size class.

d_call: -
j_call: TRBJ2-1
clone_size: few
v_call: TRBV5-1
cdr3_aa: CASTQGSSIIQEQFF
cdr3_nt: TGCGCCAGCACCCAGGGGTCCAGCATTATCCAAGAGCAGTTCTTC

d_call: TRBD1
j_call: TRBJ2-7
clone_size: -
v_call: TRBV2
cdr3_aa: CASSPDRGLYEQYF
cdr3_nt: TGTGCCAGCAGCCCAGACAGGGGGCTTTACGAGCAGTACTTC

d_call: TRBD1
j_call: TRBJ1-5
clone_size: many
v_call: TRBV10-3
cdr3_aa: CAIRAGTGSNQPQHF
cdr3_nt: TGTGCCATCAGAGCCGGGACAGGAAGCAATCAGCCCCAGCATTTT

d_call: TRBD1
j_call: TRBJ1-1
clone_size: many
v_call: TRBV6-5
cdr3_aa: CASSGQGTNEAFF
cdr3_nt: TGTGCCAGCAGTGGACAGGGGACAAATGAAGCTTTCTTT

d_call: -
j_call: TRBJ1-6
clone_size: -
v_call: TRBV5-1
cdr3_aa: CASSLREAAYNSPLHF
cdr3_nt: TGCGCCAGCAGCTTACGGGAAGCGGCCTATAATTCACCCCTCCACTTT

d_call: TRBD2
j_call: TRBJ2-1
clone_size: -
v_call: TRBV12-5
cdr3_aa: CASGLDGTRVLFF
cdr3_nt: TGTGCTAGTGGTTTGGACGGGACTAGGGTCCTGTTCTTC

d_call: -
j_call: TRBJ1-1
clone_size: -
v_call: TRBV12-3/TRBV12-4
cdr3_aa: CASSPRGGAKAFF
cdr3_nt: TGTGCCAGCAGTCCCCGGGGGGGGGCGAAAGCTTTCTTT

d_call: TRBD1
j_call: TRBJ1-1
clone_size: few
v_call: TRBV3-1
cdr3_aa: CASSPDRVAEAFF
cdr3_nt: TGTGCCAGCAGCCCCGACAGGGTGGCTGAAGCTTTCTTT

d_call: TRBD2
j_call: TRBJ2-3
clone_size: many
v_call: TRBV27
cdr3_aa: CASSLYSSGGSTSSTDTQYF
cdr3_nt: TGTGCCAGCAGTTTATATAGTAGCGGGGGGTCGACTTCTAGCACAGATACGCAGTATTTT

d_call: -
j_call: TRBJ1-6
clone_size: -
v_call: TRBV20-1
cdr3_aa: CSANREGSPLHF
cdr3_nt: TGCAGTGCTAACAGGGAAGGATCACCCCTCCACTTT

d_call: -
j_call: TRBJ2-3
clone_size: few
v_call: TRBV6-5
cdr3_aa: CASSYGRRTDTQYF
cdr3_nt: TGTGCCAGCAGTTACGGGCGTCGCACAGATACGCAGTATTTT

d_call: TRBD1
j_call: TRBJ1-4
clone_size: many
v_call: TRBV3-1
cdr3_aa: CASSQVREGQRNEKLFF
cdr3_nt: TGTGCCAGCAGCCAAGTTCGAGAGGGACAGCGTAATGAAAAACTGTTTTTT

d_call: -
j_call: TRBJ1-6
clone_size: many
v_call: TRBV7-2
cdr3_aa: CASSFQQGVRSPLHF
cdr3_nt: TGTGCCAGCAGCTTCCAACAGGGAGTAAGGTCACCCCTCCACTTT

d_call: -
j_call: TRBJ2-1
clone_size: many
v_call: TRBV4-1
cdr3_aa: CASSQDYEGWGNEQFF
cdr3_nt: TGCGCCAGCAGCCAAGATTATGAGGGATGGGGCAATGAGCAGTTCTTC

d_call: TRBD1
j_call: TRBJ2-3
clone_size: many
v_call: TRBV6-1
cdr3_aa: CASSRPSGQGAYTDTQYF
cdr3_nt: TGTGCCAGCAGCCGCCCCTCCGGACAGGGGGCTTACACAGATACGCAGTATTTT

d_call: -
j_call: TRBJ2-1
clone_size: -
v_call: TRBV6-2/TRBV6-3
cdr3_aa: CASSARGDIPWNEQFF
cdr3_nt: TGTGCCAGCAGTGCCCGAGGGGACATCCCGTGGAATGAGCAGTTCTTC

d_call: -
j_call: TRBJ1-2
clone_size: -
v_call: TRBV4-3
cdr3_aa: CASSQEDVRGGYTF
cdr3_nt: TGCGCCAGCAGCCAAGAGGACGTCAGAGGAGGCTACACCTTC